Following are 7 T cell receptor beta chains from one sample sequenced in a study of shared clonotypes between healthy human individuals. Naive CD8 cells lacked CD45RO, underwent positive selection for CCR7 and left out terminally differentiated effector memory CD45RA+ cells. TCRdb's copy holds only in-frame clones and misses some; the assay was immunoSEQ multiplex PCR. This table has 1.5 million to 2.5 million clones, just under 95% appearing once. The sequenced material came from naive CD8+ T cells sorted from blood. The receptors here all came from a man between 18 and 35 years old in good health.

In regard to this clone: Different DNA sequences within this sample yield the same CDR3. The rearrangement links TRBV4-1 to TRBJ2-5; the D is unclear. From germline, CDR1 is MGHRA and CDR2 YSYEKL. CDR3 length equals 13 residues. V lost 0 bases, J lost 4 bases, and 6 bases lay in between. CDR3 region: CASSQEGRETQYF. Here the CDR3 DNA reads TGCGCCAGCAGCCAAGAGGGAAGAGAGACCCAGTACTTC.

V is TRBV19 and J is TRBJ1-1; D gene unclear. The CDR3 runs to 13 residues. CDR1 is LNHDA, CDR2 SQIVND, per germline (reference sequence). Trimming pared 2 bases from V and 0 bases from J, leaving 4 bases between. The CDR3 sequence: CASSIYMNTEAFF. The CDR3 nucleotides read TGTGCCAGTAGTATATACATGAACACTGAAGCTTTCTTT.

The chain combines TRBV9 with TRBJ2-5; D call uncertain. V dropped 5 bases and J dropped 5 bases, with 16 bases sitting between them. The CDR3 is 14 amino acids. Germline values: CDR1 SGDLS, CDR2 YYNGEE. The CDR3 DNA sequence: TGTGCCAGCAGTCGTGGGTCATGGGCCGAGACCCAGTACTTC. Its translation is CASSRGSWAETQYF.

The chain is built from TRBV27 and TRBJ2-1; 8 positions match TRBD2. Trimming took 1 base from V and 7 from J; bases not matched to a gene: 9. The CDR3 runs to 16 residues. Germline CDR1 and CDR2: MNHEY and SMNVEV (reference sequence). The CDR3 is CASSLFPLAGTNEQFF. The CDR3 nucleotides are TGTGCCAGCAGTTTATTCCCGCTAGCGGGTACAAATGAGCAGTTCTTC.

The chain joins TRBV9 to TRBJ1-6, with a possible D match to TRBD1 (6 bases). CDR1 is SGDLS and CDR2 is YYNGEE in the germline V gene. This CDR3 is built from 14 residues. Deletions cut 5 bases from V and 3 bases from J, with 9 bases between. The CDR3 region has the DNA TGTGCCAGCAGTGAGGGGGACTATAATTCACCCCTCCACTTT. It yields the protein CASSEGDYNSPLHF.

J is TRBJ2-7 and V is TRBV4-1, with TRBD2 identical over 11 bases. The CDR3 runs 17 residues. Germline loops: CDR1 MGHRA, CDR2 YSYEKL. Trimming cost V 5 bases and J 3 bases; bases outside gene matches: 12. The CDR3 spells CASSNHLAGGTHYEQYF. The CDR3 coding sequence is TGCGCCAGCAGCAACCATCTAGCGGGGGGTACGCACTACGAGCAGTACTTC.

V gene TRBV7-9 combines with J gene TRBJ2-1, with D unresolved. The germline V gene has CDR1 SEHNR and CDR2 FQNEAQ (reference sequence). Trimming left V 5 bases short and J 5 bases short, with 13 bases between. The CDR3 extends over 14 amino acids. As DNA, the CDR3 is TGTGCCAGCAGCCCCCGGGTGGTCAACAATGAGCAGTTCTTC. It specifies CASSPRVVNNEQFF.